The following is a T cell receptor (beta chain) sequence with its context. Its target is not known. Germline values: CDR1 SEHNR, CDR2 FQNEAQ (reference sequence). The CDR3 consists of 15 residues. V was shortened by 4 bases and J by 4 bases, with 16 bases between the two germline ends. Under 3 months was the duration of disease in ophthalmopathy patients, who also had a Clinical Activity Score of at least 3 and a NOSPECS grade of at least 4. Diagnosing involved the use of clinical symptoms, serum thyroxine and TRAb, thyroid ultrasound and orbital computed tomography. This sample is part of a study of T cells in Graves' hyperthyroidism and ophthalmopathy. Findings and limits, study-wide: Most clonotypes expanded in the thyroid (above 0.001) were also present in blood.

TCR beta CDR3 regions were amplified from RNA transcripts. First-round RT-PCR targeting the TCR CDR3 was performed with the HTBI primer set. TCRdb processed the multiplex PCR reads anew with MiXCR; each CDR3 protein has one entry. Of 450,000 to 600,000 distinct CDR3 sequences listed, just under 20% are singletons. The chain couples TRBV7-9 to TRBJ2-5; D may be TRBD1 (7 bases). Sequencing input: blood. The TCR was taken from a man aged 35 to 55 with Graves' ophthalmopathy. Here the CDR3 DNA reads TGTGCCAGCAGCTCCGGGACTCCAGGGGGAGAGACCCAGTACTTC. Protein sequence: CASSSGTPGGETQYF.